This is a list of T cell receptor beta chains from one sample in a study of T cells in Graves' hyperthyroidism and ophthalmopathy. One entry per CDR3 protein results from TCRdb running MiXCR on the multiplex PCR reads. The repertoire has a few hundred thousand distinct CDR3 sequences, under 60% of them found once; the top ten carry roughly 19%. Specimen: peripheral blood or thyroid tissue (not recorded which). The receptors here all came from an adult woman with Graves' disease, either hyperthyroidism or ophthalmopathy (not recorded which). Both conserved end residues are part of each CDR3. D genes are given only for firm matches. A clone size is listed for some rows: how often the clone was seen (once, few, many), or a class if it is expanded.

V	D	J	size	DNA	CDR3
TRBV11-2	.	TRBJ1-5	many	TGTGCCAGCAGCCCCACAGGGTGGGACAATCAGCCCCAGCATTTT	CASSPTGWDNQPQHF
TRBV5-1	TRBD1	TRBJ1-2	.	TGCGCCAGCTCCGGAGAAGGGACAGGAGGACTCTATGGCTACACCTTC	CASSGEGTGGLYGYTF
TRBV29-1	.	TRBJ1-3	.	TGCAGCGTCGGACAAGACGGCTACTCTGGAAACACCATATATTTT	CSVGQDGYSGNTIYF
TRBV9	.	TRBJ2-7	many	TGTGCCAGCAGCGTTGGGACGGAGGCGTCCGAGCAGTACTTC	CASSVGTEASEQYF
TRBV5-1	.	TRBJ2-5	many	TGCGCCAGCAGCTTGGAAGGGGCCGGAGAGACCCAGTACTTC	CASSLEGAGETQYF
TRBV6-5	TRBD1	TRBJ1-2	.	TGTGCCAGCAGTTATTCGACGCCACAGGGGCCACCCTTTCCTGGCTACACCTTC	CASSYSTPQGPPFPGYTF
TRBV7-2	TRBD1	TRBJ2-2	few	TGTGCCAGCAGCCTCGCGTGGGGGACAGGGGGCTTCGGGGAGCTGTTTTTT	CASSLAWGTGGFGELFF
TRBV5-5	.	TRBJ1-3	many	TGTGCCAGCAGCTTGGCAGAGGCTTACTCTGGAAACACCATATATTTT	CASSLAEAYSGNTIYF
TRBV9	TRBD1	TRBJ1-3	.	TGTGCCAGCAGCGAGGGGACAGGGGGGGGTCCTGGAAACACCATATATTTT	CASSEGTGGGPGNTIYF
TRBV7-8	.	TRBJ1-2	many	TGTGCCAGCAGCAGAAGGGGGGTCTATGGCTACACCTTC	CASSRRGVYGYTF
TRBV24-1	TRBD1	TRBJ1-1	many	TGTGCCACCCAACCGACAGGGCCGAACACTGAAGCTTTCTTT	CATQPTGPNTEAFF
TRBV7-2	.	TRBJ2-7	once	TGTGCCAGCAGTGAGTCCCCCGAATTTCACGAGCAGTACTTC	CASSESPEFHEQYF
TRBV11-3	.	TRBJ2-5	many	TGTGCCAGCAGCTCATGGGACAAGCAAGAGACCCAGTACTTC	CASSSWDKQETQYF
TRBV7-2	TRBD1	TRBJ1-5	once	TGTGCCAGCAGCACGGACAGGGGCCAGCCCCAGCATTTT	CASSTDRGQPQHF
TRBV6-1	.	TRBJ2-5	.	TGTGCCAGCAGTTACCGAGCCTACCAAGAGACCCAGTACTTC	CASSYRAYQETQYF
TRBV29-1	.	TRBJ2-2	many	TGCAGCGTTGAGCTGGCCGGGGAGCTGTTTTTT	CSVELAGELFF
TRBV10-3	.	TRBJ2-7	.	TGTGCCATCAGCAGCTTGTTCCAGGGACAGCAGTACTTC	CAISSLFQGQQYF
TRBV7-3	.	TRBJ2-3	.	TGTGCCAGCAGCTTATTTGAGGGCACAGATACGCAGTATTTT	CASSLFEGTDTQYF
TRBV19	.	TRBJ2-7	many	TGTGCCAGTAGTTTATATACCCAGGCGGGCGTCGAGCAGTACTTC	CASSLYTQAGVEQYF
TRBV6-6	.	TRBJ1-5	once	TGTGCCAGCAGTTACGCCGACCGGGCCCCCCAGCATTTT	CASSYADRAPQHF
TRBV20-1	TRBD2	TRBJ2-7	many	TGCAGTGCTACCCTCGGGACTAGCGGGAGTGACGAGCAGTACTTC	CSATLGTSGSDEQYF
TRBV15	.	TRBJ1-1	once	TGTGCCACCAGCACGAGGTCAGGTCGGCGGCACACTGAAGCTTTCTTT	CATSTRSGRRHTEAFF
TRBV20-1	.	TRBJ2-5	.	TGCAGTGCTATGCGGACAGGGAGGGCCGGGGAGACCCAGTACTTC	CSAMRTGRAGETQYF
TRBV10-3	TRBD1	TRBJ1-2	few	TGTGCCATCAGTGACCGCGGACAGGGGAGCTATGGCTACACCTTC	CAISDRGQGSYGYTF
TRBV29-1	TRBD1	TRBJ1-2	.	TGCAGCGCCAGGGACAGCTGTGGCTACACCTTC	CSARDSCGYTF
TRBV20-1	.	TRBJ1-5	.	TGCAGTGCTAGAGAAGGGGTCGGTCATCCGTATAGCAATCAGCCCCAGCATTTT	CSAREGVGHPYSNQPQHF
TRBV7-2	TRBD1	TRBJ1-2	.	TGTGCCAGCACCCGGACAGGGTTTTACACCTTC	CASTRTGFYTF
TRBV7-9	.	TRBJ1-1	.	TGTGCCAGCAGCTTGGTAGGGGACGCTTTCTTT	CASSLVGDAFF
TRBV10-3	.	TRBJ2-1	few	TGTGCCATCAGTGAGCCATTCGAGGGTGAGAATGAGCAGTTCTTC	CAISEPFEGENEQFF
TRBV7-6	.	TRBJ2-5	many	TGTGCCAGCAGCTTTCCGCGCCAAGAGACCCAGTACTTC	CASSFPRQETQYF
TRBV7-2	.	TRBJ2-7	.	TGTGCCAGCAGCGCCGCGGGGGCTAGAGACTACGAGCAGTACTTC	CASSAAGARDYEQYF
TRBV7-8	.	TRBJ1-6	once	TGTGCCAGCAGCTTAGGTAGGGGTATCAATCAGCCCCTCCACTTT	CASSLGRGINQPLHF
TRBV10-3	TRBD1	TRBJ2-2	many	TGTGCCATCAGGCAGGGGGCTAACACCGGGGAGCTGTTTTTT	CAIRQGANTGELFF
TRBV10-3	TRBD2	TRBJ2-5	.	TGTGCCATCAGCAATGGACTAGCGGGGGACGTGAAAGAGACCCAGTACTTC	CAISNGLAGDVKETQYF
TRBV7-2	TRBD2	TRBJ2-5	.	TGTGCCAGCAGCTTAATAGCGGGACCGCCTCAAGAGACCCAGTACTTC	CASSLIAGPPQETQYF
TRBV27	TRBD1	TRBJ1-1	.	TGTGCCAGTCACCACAGGGGAGTGGGGACTGAAGCTTTCTTT	CASHHRGVGTEAFF
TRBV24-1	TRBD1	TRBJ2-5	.	TGTACCACCGCTTCAGGGGGCCAAGAGACCCAGTACTTC	CTTASGGQETQYF
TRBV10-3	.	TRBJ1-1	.	TGTGCCATCAGTGCTTTGAGGGGGGGTATGGCTGAAGCTTTCTTT	CAISALRGGMAEAFF
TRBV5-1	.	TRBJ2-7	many	TGCGCCAGCAATTGGGGGTACGAGCAGTACTTC	CASNWGYEQYF
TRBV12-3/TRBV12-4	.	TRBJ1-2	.	TGTGCCAGTTCTACAGGCAGATACTATGGCTACACCTTC	CASSTGRYYGYTF
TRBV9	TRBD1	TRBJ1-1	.	TGTGCCAGCAGCCCGGGACAGGGGAGGGGTGAAGCTTTCTTT	CASSPGQGRGEAFF
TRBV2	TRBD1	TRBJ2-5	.	TGTGCCAGCAGGAGGACAGGGGAGAGAGAAGAGACCCAGTACTTC	CASRRTGEREETQYF